The sequence of this T cell receptor (beta chain) was determined in a study of T cells in Graves' hyperthyroidism and ophthalmopathy. RNA transcripts provided the source from which TCR beta CDR3 regions were amplified. An initial round of RT-PCR targeting the TCR CDR3 relied on the HTBI primer set. TCRdb re-called the multiplex PCR reads with MiXCR, one entry per CDR3 protein. The sample shows about 660,000 distinct CDR3 sequences, 45% of them seen only once. As concerns this clonotype: Its antigen is as yet unknown.

Broader study findings: Blood also carried most thyroid clonotypes expanded above 0.001. Ophthalmopathy cases were set apart from stable hyperthyroidism by a 13 V-J model. The model made its ophthalmopathy prediction, and onset followed a median about 6 months later.

Trimming removed 7 bases from V and 7 bases from J; junction bases left unmatched: 11. This CDR3 has 14 residues. Germline values: CDR1 LNHDA, CDR2 SQIVND (reference sequence). Uncontrolled infections, other autoimmune diseases, pregnancy or lactation led to exclusion of patients. Sample: peripheral blood or thyroid tissue (not recorded which). This rearrangement joins TRBV19 to TRBJ1-2, with 8 bases matching TRBD1. This clonotype was sampled from an adult man with Graves' disease, either hyperthyroidism or ophthalmopathy (not recorded which). The CDR3 region is CASTPRGLGLGYTF. The DNA of the CDR3 is TGTGCCAGTACCCCCAGGGGGCTAGGGCTTGGCTACACCTTC.